A selection of T cell receptor beta chains follows, all from one sample in a study of blood T cell repertoires in COVID-19. Data came from immunoSEQ multiplex PCR; TCRdb stores just in-frame clones and leaves some out. The sample lists about 400,000 clones, 70% to 90% occurring once. The sample was PBMCs or T cells enriched from blood (not recorded which). The receptor set was obtained from a woman aged 18-35 years with acute COVID-19. CDR3s include the opening cysteine and the closing phenylalanine or tryptophan. D genes are given only for firm matches. Part of the rows lack a size; the others show once, few, many or a class for expanded clones.

size	V	J	length	D	CDR3	DNA
.	TRBV25-1	TRBJ2-3	15	.	CASSSTRQGTDTQYF	TGTGCCAGCAGTAGTACAAGACAGGGCACAGATACGCAGTATTTT
.	TRBV4-2	TRBJ2-3	19	TRBD2	CASSQVVLGLAGSTDTQYF	TGTGCCAGCAGCCAAGTGGTTCTGGGACTAGCGGGGAGCACAGATACGCAGTATTTT
.	TRBV18	TRBJ1-5	14	.	CASSPRQSNQPQHF	TGTGCCAGCTCACCCCGACAGTCCAATCAGCCCCAGCATTTT
.	TRBV28	TRBJ2-7	11	.	CASSNSYEQYF	TGTGCCAGCAGTAACAGCTACGAGCAGTACTTC
.	TRBV23-1	TRBJ1-2	12	.	CASSRRKGGYTF	TGCGCCAGCAGTAGGAGGAAGGGTGGCTACACCTTC
.	TRBV4-2	TRBJ1-3	14	TRBD1	CASSQGTGENTIYF	TGTGCCAGCAGCCAGGGGACAGGGGAAAACACCATATATTTT
.	TRBV6-2/TRBV6-3	TRBJ1-1	15	.	CASSYPWGVDTEAFF	TGTGCCAGCAGTTACCCATGGGGGGTAGACACTGAAGCTTTCTTT
.	TRBV27	TRBJ2-7	13	.	CASSFSGSYEQYF	TGTGCCAGCAGTTTCAGCGGATCCTACGAGCAGTACTTC
.	TRBV23-1	TRBJ2-5	14	TRBD1	CASISWTGGETQYF	TGCGCCAGCATATCGTGGACAGGGGGAGAGACCCAGTACTTC
few	TRBV7-9	TRBJ1-1	14	.	CASSLVGGDTEAFF	TGTGCCAGCAGCTTAGTCGGGGGGGACACTGAAGCTTTCTTT
once	TRBV7-8	TRBJ2-2	14	.	CASSLGRVPGELFF	TGTGCCAGCAGCTTAGGCAGGGTTCCCGGGGAGCTGTTTTTT
.	TRBV18	TRBJ2-6	20	TRBD2	CASSTASSLAGGSGANVLTF	TGTGCCAGCTCAACCGCAAGCTCATTAGCGGGGGGCTCTGGGGCCAACGTCCTGACTTTC
.	TRBV9	TRBJ2-3	14	.	CASSVEDSTDTQYF	TGTGCCAGCAGCGTCGAGGATAGCACAGATACGCAGTATTTT
once	TRBV6-5	TRBJ1-1	14	TRBD1	CASREGQGNTEAFF	TGTGCCAGCAGGGAGGGACAGGGGAACACTGAAGCTTTCTTT
.	TRBV15	TRBJ2-7	16	.	CATSRDLGALSYEQYF	TGTGCCACCAGCAGAGATCTGGGGGCCCTCTCCTACGAGCAGTACTTC
.	TRBV5-1	TRBJ2-1	13	.	CASSLVSGVEQFF	TGCGCCAGCAGCTTGGTAAGCGGTGTTGAGCAGTTCTTC
.	TRBV5-6	TRBJ2-2	14	.	CASSFQQEGGELFF	TGTGCCAGCAGCTTTCAACAGGAGGGCGGGGAGCTGTTTTTT
once	TRBV25-1	TRBJ2-7	12	.	CASSGGLTKQYF	TGTGCCAGCAGTGGAGGACTGACGAAGCAGTACTTC
.	TRBV27	TRBJ2-1	16	TRBD2	CASSLMAGVAVNEQFF	TGTGCCAGCAGTTTAATGGCGGGAGTTGCTGTCAATGAGCAGTTCTTC
once	TRBV12-3/TRBV12-4	TRBJ1-2	13	TRBD1	CASSFPGGKGYTF	TGTGCCAGCAGTTTCCCAGGGGGGAAAGGCTACACCTTC
.	TRBV5-4	TRBJ1-2	13	.	CASSLTGQNGYTF	TGTGCCAGCAGCTTGACAGGTCAAAATGGCTACACCTTC
.	TRBV20-1	TRBJ1-1	11	TRBD1	CSATGTGGAFF	TGCAGTGCGACCGGGACAGGAGGTGCTTTCTTT
.	TRBV3-1/TRBV3-2	TRBJ1-1	14	.	CASSHLTGVTEAFF	TGTGCCAGCAGCCACCTAACAGGAGTCACTGAAGCTTTCTTT
once	TRBV6-5	TRBJ1-1	14	.	CASSYGRSGTEAFF	TGTGCCAGCAGTTACGGGAGGTCTGGGACTGAAGCTTTCTTT
.	TRBV5-1	TRBJ2-6	16	.	CASSLVLGGRANVLTF	TGCGCCAGCAGCTTGGTGCTCGGGGGACGGGCCAACGTCCTGACTTTC
once	TRBV11-2	TRBJ1-6	16	.	CASSLDRTRDYSPLHF	TGTGCCAGCAGCTTAGACCGTACGCGGGATTATTCACCCCTCCACTTT